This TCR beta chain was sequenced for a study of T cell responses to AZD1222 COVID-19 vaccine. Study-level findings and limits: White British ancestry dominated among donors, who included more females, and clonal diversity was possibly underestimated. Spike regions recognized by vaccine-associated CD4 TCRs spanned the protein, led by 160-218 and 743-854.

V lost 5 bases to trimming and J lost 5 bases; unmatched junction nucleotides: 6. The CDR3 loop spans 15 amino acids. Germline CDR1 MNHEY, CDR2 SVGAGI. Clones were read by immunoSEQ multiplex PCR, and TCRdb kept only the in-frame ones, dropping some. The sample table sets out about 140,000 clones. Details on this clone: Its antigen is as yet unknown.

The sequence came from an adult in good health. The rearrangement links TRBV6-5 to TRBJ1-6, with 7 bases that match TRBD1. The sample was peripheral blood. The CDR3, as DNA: TGTGCCAGCAGTCCTACAGGGGTGAATAATTCACCCCTCCACTTT. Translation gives CASSPTGVNNSPLHF.